This TCR beta chain was recovered during a study of shared clonotypes between healthy human individuals. TCRdb's table, derived via immunoSEQ multiplex PCR, lists solely in-frame clones and lacks some. The profile shows fewer than 1.4 million clones, around three quarters of them singletons. A CD45RA-negative memory subset and a CD45RA+ naive subset were separated from the CD4+ cells. Study-wide points: A generally larger estimated richness was seen in naive subsets than in memory subsets.

Comment on this clone: Antigen: not known.

This TCR was sampled from a man between 18 and 29 years old in good health. Some clones in this sample may be carry-over from other donors' samples. Material: memory CD4+ T cells from PBMCs. The subset here: CD45RA-negative fraction.

The CDR3 region has the DNA TGTGCCAGCAGTTTAAGGTCTCCGAGCGGGAGTGGCGAGCAGTACTTC. As protein: CASSLRSPSGSGEQYF. The chain employs TRBV27 and TRBJ2-7; 8 nucleotides line up with TRBD2. There are 16 residues in the CDR3. Germline V CDR1 and CDR2: MNHEY, SMNVEV (reference sequence). The V gene end was trimmed by 2 bases and the J gene end by 6 bases; junction bases not matched to a gene: 12.